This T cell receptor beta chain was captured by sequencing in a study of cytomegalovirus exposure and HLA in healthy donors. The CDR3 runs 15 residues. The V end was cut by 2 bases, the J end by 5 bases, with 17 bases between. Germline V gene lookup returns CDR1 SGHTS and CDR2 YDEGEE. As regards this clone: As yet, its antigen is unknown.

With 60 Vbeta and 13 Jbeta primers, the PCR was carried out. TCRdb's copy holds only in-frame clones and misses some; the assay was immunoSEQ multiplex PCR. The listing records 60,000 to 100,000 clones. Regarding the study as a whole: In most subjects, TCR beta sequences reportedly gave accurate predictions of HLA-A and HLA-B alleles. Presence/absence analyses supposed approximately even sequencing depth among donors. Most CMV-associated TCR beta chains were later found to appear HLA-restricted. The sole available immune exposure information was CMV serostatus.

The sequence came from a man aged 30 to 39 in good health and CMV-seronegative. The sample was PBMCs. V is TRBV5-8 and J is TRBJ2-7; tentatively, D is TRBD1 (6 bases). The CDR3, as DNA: TGTGCCAGCAGCTTTTCACCCAGGGGCCTTAACGAGCAGTACTTC. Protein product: CASSFSPRGLNEQYF.